The 15 T cell receptor beta chains given below trace back to one sample, sequenced in a study of blood T cell repertoires in COVID-19. Assay: immunoSEQ multiplex PCR; the TCRdb copy retains only in-frame clones and omits some. The table lists some 150,000 clones, about 80% of them singletons. What was sequenced was peripheral blood. The origin of the receptors is a man aged 60 to 69 with acute or convalescent COVID-19.

This sequence joins TRBV9 and TRBJ1-4, with D perhaps TRBD1 (6 bases). Germline CDR1 SGDLS, CDR2 YYNGEE. The CDR3 is 14 amino acids. Deletions cut 3 bases from V and 8 bases from J, with 14 bases between. The CDR3 nucleotides are TGTGCCAGCAGCGAAACAGGGTTCGGCGAAAAACTGTTTTTT. The encoded protein is CASSETGFGEKLFF.

This rearrangement joins TRBV9 to TRBJ2-7; tentatively, D is TRBD2 (7 bases). Germline assignment: CDR1 SGDLS and CDR2 YYNGEE. With 4 bases removed from V and 3 bases from J, the gap between germline ends came to 23 bases. This CDR3 has 17 amino acids. The CDR3 bases are TGTGCCAGCAGCCCCCGATCACAGGGCGGGAGTTACTACGAGCAGTACTTC. Amino acids: CASSPRSQGGSYYEQYF.

The chain uses TRBV24-1 and TRBJ2-1; possibly TRBD1 for D (6 bases). V shed 1 base and J shed 0 bases, with 9 bases lying between them. The germline CDR1 and CDR2 sequences are KGHDR and SFDVKD. This CDR3 contains 16 residues. The DNA of the CDR3 is TGTGCCACCAGTGATTTCGAGGGGGTCTCCTACAATGAGCAGTTCTTC. It encodes CATSDFEGVSYNEQFF.

This chain uses TRBV3-1 (or the pseudogene TRBV3-2) with TRBJ1-2, with 8 positions matching TRBD1. There are 14 residues in the CDR3. Trimming at V came to 4 bases and at J to 2 bases, leaving 3 bases not matched to a gene. From germline, CDR1 is LGHDT and CDR2 YNNKEL (reference sequence). The CDR3 DNA reads TGTGCCAGCAGCCCGACAGGGGCCAACTATGGCTACACCTTC. Encoded protein: CASSPTGANYGYTF.

This clone was picked up a small number of times. The rearrangement uses TRBV15 and TRBJ1-2, with D possibly being TRBD1 (5 bases). The ends were cut back, 0 bases at V and 7 bases at J, with 15 bases in the middle. Germline V lookup: CDR1 LNHNV, CDR2 YYDKDF (reference sequence). The CDR3 runs to 15 residues. CDR3 protein: CATSRDRGGGAGYTF. DNA for the CDR3: TGTGCCACCAGCAGAGACCGGGGAGGAGGGGCTGGCTACACCTTC.

This rearrangement joins TRBV7-2 to TRBJ1-2, with a tentative D call TRBD1 (5 bases). The CDR3 is 14 amino acids. V was clipped by 0 bases and J by 8 bases, with 13 bases between them. CDR1 and CDR2 from the germline V gene are SGHTA and FQGNSA. CDR3 sequence (DNA): TGTGCCAGCAGCTTAGCGAGCGGGGCGGGAGGCTACACCTTC. It yields the protein CASSLASGAGGYTF.

The genes are TRBV5-8 and TRBJ2-2; D is perhaps TRBD1 (5 bases). This CDR3 has 13 residues. Germline CDR1 reads SGHTS; CDR2 reads YDEGEE. The V and J ends lost 5 bases and 4 bases respectively, with 9 bases between them. Written as DNA, the CDR3 is TGTGCCAGCAGTAGACAGACCACCGGGGAGCTGTTTTTT. Its translation is CASSRQTTGELFF.

The chain recombines TRBV24-1 with TRBJ2-7; TRBD1 matches at 9 bases. From germline, CDR1 is KGHDR and CDR2 SFDVKD. The CDR3 totals 13 residues. Losses at the gene ends were 8 bases for V and 3 bases for J; bases not matched to a gene: 4. The DNA of the CDR3 is TGTGCCACCATCAACAGGGGGCACTACGAGCAGTACTTC. Residues: CATINRGHYEQYF.

This clone has only one observation. The CDR3 loop is CAISARANEKLFF. CDR3 DNA sequence: TGTGCCATCAGTGCCCGGGCTAATGAAAAACTGTTTTTT. This chain uses TRBV10-3 with TRBJ1-4; D is undetermined. The V end was cut by 4 bases, the J end by 3 bases, with 6 bases between. The CDR3 totals 13 residues. Germline loops: CDR1 ENHRY, CDR2 SYGVKD.

CDR3 residues: CASSGGHRNNSPLHF. The CDR3 nucleotides read TGTGCCAGCAGCGGGGGACACCGAAATAATTCACCCCTCCACTTT. V and J are TRBV9 and TRBJ1-6; tentative D call: TRBD1 (6 bases). The CDR3 length is 15 residues. The germline CDR1 and CDR2 sequences are SGDLS and YYNGEE. V was cut by 3 bases and J by 5 bases, with 12 bases left in between.

V gene TRBV6-5 combines with J gene TRBJ2-7; TRBD2 is a possible D gene (6 bases). V lost 5 bases and J 6 bases, leaving 17 bases between the germline ends. Germline V CDR1 and CDR2: MNHEY, SVGAGI. This CDR3 region has 14 residues. The CDR3 DNA is TGTGCCAGCAGTCCCCCCGTGGGGGGTGGCGAGCAGTACTTC. Translated, it gives CASSPPVGGGEQYF.

This chain links TRBV7-9 with TRBJ2-7; 7 bases are shared with TRBD1. The germline V gene has CDR1 SEHNR and CDR2 FQNEAQ (reference sequence). The trim removed 5 bases at V and 3 bases at J, leaving 7 bases unmatched. The CDR3 contains 14 residues. The CDR3 is CASSPSTGIYEQYF. In nucleotides, the CDR3 is TGTGCCAGCAGCCCTTCGACAGGGATCTACGAGCAGTACTTC.

As to this clone: Because it lacks the conserved phenylalanine or tryptophan at the end, this CDR3 is likely a read error. The limits of the CDR3 on the DNA are not certain, so only TCRdb's listed CDR3 is given. This chain joins TRBV3-1 (or the pseudogene TRBV3-2) and TRBJ2-7; the D segment call TRBD2 is taken from the table without a DNA check. The V gene's germline CDR1 is LGHDT and CDR2 YNNKEL (reference sequence). The CDR3 is 14 amino acids in total, end residues counted. Here the CDR3 reads CASSQDSSGRALIL.

The rearrangement links TRBV6-2 or TRBV6-3 to TRBJ2-1, with 9 bases fitting TRBD2. Unmatched junction bases numbered 11, after V lost 2 bases and J lost 3 bases. Germline values: CDR1 MNHEY, CDR2 SVGEGT. The CDR3 extends over 18 amino acids. The CDR3 bases are TGTGCCAGCAGTTACAGGTCCAGCGGGAGGACGAGCTACAATGAGCAGTTCTTC. Amino acids: CASSYRSSGRTSYNEQFF.

To note about this clone: Distinct nucleotide sequences in the sample also encode this CDR3. The chain joins TRBV6-5 to TRBJ1-2, with a tentative D call TRBD1 (6 bases). The CDR3 covers 13 residues. Deletions cut 6 bases from V and 3 bases from J, with 11 bases between. Germline loops: CDR1 MNHEY, CDR2 SVGAGI. The CDR3 DNA reads as TGTGCCAGCAGCCCGGACAGTTACTATGGCTACACCTTC. This encodes CASSPDSYYGYTF.